The 14 T cell receptor beta chains presented below share a single source sample, sequenced in a study of cytomegalovirus exposure and HLA in healthy donors. Both 60 Vbeta primers and 13 Jbeta primers went into the PCR. Profiled with immunoSEQ multiplex PCR; TCRdb holds only in-frame clones, not every one. The sample table sets out 50,000 to 70,000 clones. The sequencing input was PBMCs. These receptors originate from a woman aged 18-30 years in good health and CMV-seronegative.

This chain uses TRBV28 with TRBJ2-4; weak D call: TRBD2 (6 bases). V lost 6 bases, J lost 6 bases, and 12 bases lay in between. Germline V gene data show CDR1 as MDHEN and CDR2 as SYDVKM. This CDR3 has 13 amino acids. The CDR3 sequence is CASSQSGVNIQYF. CDR3 coding DNA: TGTGCCAGCAGCCAGTCGGGGGTAAACATTCAGTACTTC.

The CDR3 spells CASSHFLIRGTGELFF. CDR3 bases: TGCGCCAGCAGCCATTTCCTGATCAGGGGAACCGGGGAGCTGTTTTTT. The V call is TRBV4-1, the J call TRBJ2-2; possible D gene TRBD1, 6 bases. The ends were cut back, 3 bases at V and 5 bases at J, with 16 bases in the middle. Per the germline V gene, CDR1 is MGHRA and CDR2 is YSYEKL. CDR3 size: 16 residues.

The chain uses TRBV6-5 and TRBJ2-7; D perhaps matches TRBD1 (6 bases). Trimming removed 2 bases from V and 5 bases from J, with 13 bases in between. This CDR3 is built from 14 residues. Germline V lookup: CDR1 MNHEY, CDR2 SVGAGI. DNA for the CDR3: TGTGCCAGCAGTTACACCGGACAGAGACACGAGCAGTACTTC. Its translation: CASSYTGQRHEQYF.

V is TRBV6-6 and J is TRBJ1-2, with D hard to call. CDR1 MNHNY and CDR2 SVGAGI come from the germline V gene (reference sequence). Deletions cut 0 bases from V and 6 bases from J, with 8 bases between. The CDR3 sequence is 13 residues long. The DNA of the CDR3 is TGTGCCAGCAGTTACTCGAGGTCGGATGGCTACACCTTC. It encodes CASSYSRSDGYTF.

The V gene is TRBV6-5, the J gene TRBJ1-2; 7 bases map to TRBD1. This CDR3 is 12 amino acids long. Trimming removed 6 bases from V and 3 bases from J; junction bases left unmatched: 1. Germline CDR1 reads MNHEY; CDR2 reads SVGAGI. In DNA, the CDR3 is TGTGCCAGCAGCACAGGGGACTATGGCTACACCTTC. Protein: CASSTGDYGYTF.

This chain uses TRBV9 with TRBJ2-5, with 10 bases matching TRBD1. J lost 4 bases, V lost 3 bases, and 6 bases had no gene match. Germline V gene data show CDR1 as SGDLS and CDR2 as YYNGEE. The length of the CDR3 is 15 residues. The CDR3 DNA reads as TGTGCCAGCAGCGCCTCGACAGGGGGCGCAGAGACCCAGTACTTC. This codes for CASSASTGGAETQYF.

The rearrangement joins TRBV30 to TRBJ2-5; TRBD2 matches 12 bases. J gave up 4 bases and V 0 bases, and 9 bases lay outside the gene matches. CDR3 length: 17 residues. From germline, CDR1 is GTSNPN and CDR2 SVGIG (reference sequence). The CDR3 region is CAWSVAALAGGAETQYF. CDR3 nucleotide sequence: TGTGCCTGGAGTGTAGCAGCACTAGCGGGGGGAGCAGAGACCCAGTACTTC.

V gene TRBV6-5 combines with J gene TRBJ2-7; 7 bases are shared with TRBD1. The ends lost 0 bases at V and 8 bases at J; junction bases unmatched: 4. Germline CDR1 reads MNHEY; CDR2 reads SVGAGI. The CDR3 is 13 amino acids. CDR3 coding DNA: TGTGCCAGCAGTTACTCTGCACAGGGGAAGCAGTACTTC. As protein: CASSYSAQGKQYF.

The V and J genes are TRBV6-5 and TRBJ2-5; D might be TRBD1 (6 bases). V was cut by 8 bases and J by 5 bases, with 15 bases left in between. The germline CDR1 and CDR2 sequences are MNHEY and SVGAGI. This CDR3 comprises 13 residues. CDR3 sequence reads: CASERAGDETQYF. The CDR3 DNA follows: TGTGCCAGCGAGAGGGCAGGGGACGAGACCCAGTACTTC.

The CDR3 coding sequence is TGCGCCAGCAGAAGGACAGGTTCTAACTATGGCTACACCTTC. This gives the protein CASRRTGSNYGYTF. This sequence joins TRBV5-1 and TRBJ1-2, with 7 nucleotides matching TRBD1. CDR3 length equals 14 residues. Germline V gene data show CDR1 as SGHRS and CDR2 as YFSETQ. Losses at the gene ends were 5 bases for V and 0 bases for J; bases not matched to a gene: 4.

The chain couples TRBV7-8 to TRBJ1-2; tentatively, D is TRBD1 (6 bases). Germline V gives CDR1 SGHVS, CDR2 FQNEAQ. V gave up 4 bases and J gave up 3 bases, with 15 bases separating them. The CDR3 runs 15 residues. CDR3 sequence reads: CASSSYYRDYYGYTF. The CDR3 DNA reads TGTGCCAGCAGCTCCTATTACAGGGATTACTATGGCTACACCTTC.

V is TRBV29-1 and J is TRBJ1-1; D remains ambiguous. CDR1 is SQVTM and CDR2 is ANQGSEA in the germline V gene. The CDR3 runs to 16 residues. Between the trimmed V and J ends, which lost 6 bases and 1 base, there was a span of 21 bases. This CDR3 reads CSVNRGGRTANTEAFF. The CDR3 DNA reads TGCAGCGTCAATAGAGGAGGAAGGACCGCGAACACTGAAGCTTTCTTT.

V is TRBV15 and J is TRBJ1-2; D gene uncertain. Germline CDR1 and CDR2: LNHNV and YYDKDF (reference sequence). This CDR3 spans 12 amino acids. V was shortened by 0 bases and J by 5 bases, with 4 bases between the two germline ends. CDR3 in DNA: TGTGCCACCAGCAGAGACCTATATGGCTACACCTTC. Amino acid sequence: CATSRDLYGYTF. Full variable domain (remainder filled in from reference TRBV15 and TRBJ1-2): DAMVIQNPRYQVTQFGKPVTLSCSQTLNHNVMYWYQQKSSQAPKLLFHYYDKDFNNEADTPDNFQSRRPNTSFCFLDIRSPGLGDTAMYLCATSRDLYGYTFGSGTRLTVV.

The chain combines TRBV6-1 with TRBJ2-5; 11 bases agree with TRBD2. The J call could be wrong; TRBJ2-7 is a better fit for the DNA end. The CDR3 sequence is 15 residues long. Looked up from germline, CDR1 is MNHNS and CDR2 is SASEGT. This CDR3 is CASRTGTSGAYEQYF. Written as DNA, the CDR3 is TGTGCCAGCAGAACGGGGACTAGCGGCGCCTACGAGCAGTACTTC.